Detailed here is one T cell receptor (beta chain). This entry belongs to a study of tumour-infiltrating T cells in Burkitt lymphoma. TCRdb's copy holds only in-frame clones and misses some; the assay was immunoSEQ multiplex PCR. The sample lists some 7,800 clones; around 70% were seen once. Trimming removed 4 bases at V and 1 base at J, with 14 bases between. Germline V gene sequence: CDR1 LNHDA, CDR2 SQIVND (reference sequence). This CDR3 has 16 residues. This sequence originates from a human donor with diffuse large B-cell lymphoma. V is TRBV19 and J is TRBJ2-4; D is ambiguous. The specimen sequenced was tumor tissue. CDR3 amino acids: CASSKWITRAKNIQYF. CDR3 sequence (DNA): TGTGCCAGTAGTAAGTGGATCACCCGGGCCAAAAACATTCAGTACTTC.